Here is one T cell receptor beta chain with its context. This receptor's antigen is unknown. Per-base quality was not reported, and no clone a single base away is much larger than it. Another Seattle source contributed samples from volunteer blood donors who had recovered from COVID-19. Each collaborating institution followed its own protocols to collect whole blood in K2EDTA tubes. For TCRbeta analysis, collaborator samples were shipped as frozen whole blood, as isolated PBMCs, or as DNA extracted from either sample type. This entry is derived from a study of blood T cell repertoires in COVID-19 (dated by TCRdb to the early 2020s). In terms of the full investigation: Samples from collaborators originated in the United States, Italy and Spain and spanned both the acute and convalescent phases of COVID-19. The material from the prospective study consisted of cDNA or gDNA derived from T cells, B-cell-depleted T cells, or PBMCs. Deeply sampled blood TCRbeta repertoires from subjects exposed to, actively infected with, or recovered from COVID-19 were included in the dataset. The repertoires were released in a freely available public database meant as a resource for research on the immune response to SARS-CoV-2. Samples came from the ongoing ImmuneRACE study (first 160 participants) plus 1,254 subjects from 6 global collaborators. Nearly every sample came with metadata listing a de-identified subject ID, COVID-19 status, age in years and sex. HLA class I and class II types, where available, came from metadata supplied by the sample provider rather than from assay-based typing.

TCRbeta CDR3 regions were amplified from genomic DNA using the immunoSEQ Assay, a bias-controlled multiplex PCR. The source study handled its data this way. The number of nucleated cells in each sample was estimated by amplification of reference gene primers within the assay. To quantify the absolute abundance of each unique TCRbeta CDR3 rearrangement, sequence reads were collapsed and filtered. For each sample, productive Simpson clonality was calculated by taking the square root of Simpson's diversity index across productive rearrangements. TCRdb mirrors the immuneACCESS table, restricted to in-frame sequences. Some clones are absent from its copies; in checked studies, under half trace to an unresolved V gene, and the reason for the others is unknown. For V, J and clone size, that table is used; D and trimming come from the DNA. This sample lists around 200,000 clones; just under 90% were detected once. Approximately 6.2% of the sample lies in the top ten.

The study at large found these results: How much clinical and demographic metadata was included differed by source and by participant, and the metadata was provided uncurated.

At the junction V is shortened by 6 bases and J by 2 bases, with 13 bases in between. The germline V gene specifies SQVTM as CDR1 and ANQGSEA as CDR2. The CDR3, from cysteine to phenylalanine, totals 13 residues. Only the CDR3 part of the read is kept: 39 bases, read in frame from the first base. This TCR was recovered from a man aged 55-75 years who had recovered from COVID-19. The chain was built from TRBV29-1 and TRBJ1-2; TRBD1 is a possible D gene, resting on 6 matching bases. The sample comprised peripheral blood. CDR3 reads: CSVVSGQNYGYTF. In nucleotide form, the sequence is TGCAGCGTCGTGTCCGGACAGAACTATGGCTACACCTTC.